The subject of this entry is one T cell receptor beta chain. Antigen specificity is unknown. The sample originates from a study of cytomegalovirus exposure and HLA in healthy donors. This CDR3 region has 16 residues. V shed 4 bases, J shed 2 bases, and the junction held 11 bases outside the gene matches. CDR1 SGHRS and CDR2 YFSETQ come from the germline V gene. Study conclusions and caveats: Later work found most CMV-associated TCR beta chains apparently HLA-restricted. Later analysis identified several of the most significant clusters that appeared linked to common viral pathogens. The presence/absence work took it that sequencing depth was about the same across donors.

Primers: 60 Vbeta forward and 13 Jbeta reverse. As handled by the study authors: A follow-up analysis tallied 86 million or so unique TCR beta chains, about 11 million shared. Sequencing was performed with immunoSEQ multiplex PCR; in TCRdb, only in-frame clones are kept and a portion is missing. The V and J calls and clone size were taken over from that table, and D and trimming were inferred from the DNA. The listing contains tens of thousands of clones. The rearrangement uses TRBV5-1 and TRBJ2-7; the match to TRBD2 covers 8 bases. Specimen: PBMCs. The receptor comes from a young man in good health and CMV-seronegative. The CDR3: CASSPQVGRAAYEQYF. The DNA for the CDR3 is TGCGCCAGCAGCCCCCAAGTCGGGAGGGCCGCCTACGAGCAGTACTTC.